This T cell receptor (beta chain) emerged from a study of CD8 T cells in Susac syndrome. The V gene's germline CDR1 is MDHEN and CDR2 SYDVKM. The CDR3 sequence is 12 residues long. V lost 5 bases and J lost 9, with 11 bases in between. Roughly 0.45 to 1 ug RNA was reverse transcribed with random hexamers. It was immunoSEQ multiplex PCR that amplified TCR beta CDR3 across 54 Vbeta and 13 Jbeta. TCRdb reprocessed the immunoSEQ multiplex PCR reads via MiXCR and lists one record per CDR3 protein. The sample records hundreds of thousands of distinct CDR3 sequences, roughly 84% being singletons. Sequences were obtained from CD8+ T cells from PBMCs. This chain joins TRBV28 and TRBJ1-5; no clear D. The sequence derives from a human donor with multiple sclerosis. In DNA, the CDR3 is TGTGCCAGCAGTACAGACTTAGGGCCCCAGCATTTT. Protein: CASSTDLGPQHF.